This is a list of T cell receptor beta chains from one sample in a study of blood T cell repertoires in COVID-19. The data were produced by immunoSEQ multiplex PCR, yet TCRdb's version contains in-frame clones alone and is incomplete. The repertoire has about 230,000 clones, about 85% of them found once; the top ten carry around 0.96%. The material sequenced was peripheral blood. The receptors here all came from a man in his forties with acute or convalescent COVID-19. The CDR3 runs from the conserved cysteine through the conserved F or W. The D gene is left open where the match is weak. Expanded clones are given a class, and other clones once, few, many or no size at all.

cdr3_nt: TGTGCCAGCAGTGAAGCAGGGTCGGACGAAAAACTGTTTTTT
cdr3_aa: CASSEAGSDEKLFF
d_call: -
j_call: TRBJ1-4
clone_size: few
v_call: TRBV25-1

cdr3_nt: TGTGCCAGCAGCTTAGAGACAGGGGGTAACTATGGCTACACCTTC
cdr3_aa: CASSLETGGNYGYTF
d_call: TRBD1
j_call: TRBJ1-2
clone_size: -
v_call: TRBV7-9

cdr3_nt: TGTGCCAGCAGCTTAGGGACAGAGAGTTACAATGAGCAGTTCTTC
cdr3_aa: CASSLGTESYNEQFF
d_call: -
j_call: TRBJ2-1
clone_size: -
v_call: TRBV7-8

cdr3_nt: TGTGCCAGCAGTGGCGGTACTAACTATGGCTACACCTTC
cdr3_aa: CASSGGTNYGYTF
d_call: -
j_call: TRBJ1-2
clone_size: -
v_call: TRBV2

cdr3_nt: TGTGCCAGCAGTCGACAGGGGATCGACTACACCTTC
cdr3_aa: CASSRQGIDYTF
d_call: TRBD1
j_call: TRBJ1-2
clone_size: few
v_call: TRBV6-5

cdr3_nt: TGTGCCAGCACCAGGGAGGACACCGGGGAGCTGTTTTTT
cdr3_aa: CASTREDTGELFF
d_call: -
j_call: TRBJ2-2
clone_size: once
v_call: TRBV2

cdr3_nt: TGCGCCAGCAGCTTGTTAGGGGGCACTGAAGCTTTCTTT
cdr3_aa: CASSLLGGTEAFF
d_call: -
j_call: TRBJ1-1
clone_size: few
v_call: TRBV5-1

cdr3_nt: TGTGCCATCAGTGAGTTACGGACAGGGAACGGCTACACCTTC
cdr3_aa: CAISELRTGNGYTF
d_call: TRBD1
j_call: TRBJ1-2
clone_size: once
v_call: TRBV10-3

cdr3_nt: TGTGCCAGCAGCTTAGAGACAGCGTCCCTCTACGAGCAGTACTTC
cdr3_aa: CASSLETASLYEQYF
d_call: -
j_call: TRBJ2-7
clone_size: -
v_call: TRBV7-2

cdr3_nt: TGTGCCAGCAGCGGCCAGGGAGGTTCAGGCACTGAAGCTTTCTTT
cdr3_aa: CASSGQGGSGTEAFF
d_call: -
j_call: TRBJ1-1
clone_size: -
v_call: TRBV11-3

cdr3_nt: TGTGCCAGCAGCGTAGGGGTAGGGGGCTTGGAGACCCAGTACTTC
cdr3_aa: CASSVGVGGLETQYF
d_call: TRBD1
j_call: TRBJ2-5
clone_size: -
v_call: TRBV9

cdr3_nt: TGCGCCAGCAGCGGAGGGTCGGGCGGTCCGGGATCTGGAAACACCATATATTTT
cdr3_aa: CASSGGSGGPGSGNTIYF
d_call: -
j_call: TRBJ1-3
clone_size: few
v_call: TRBV5-1

cdr3_nt: TGTGCCAGCAGCCGGACAGGGGAACAGAGGTTAAAGTATCAGCCCCAGCATTTT
cdr3_aa: CASSRTGEQRLKYQPQHF
d_call: TRBD1
j_call: TRBJ1-5
clone_size: -
v_call: TRBV7-2

cdr3_nt: TGCGCCAGCAGCTGGGGCGATCAGAACACTGAAGCTTTCTTT
cdr3_aa: CASSWGDQNTEAFF
d_call: -
j_call: TRBJ1-1
clone_size: -
v_call: TRBV5-1

cdr3_nt: TGTGCCATCAGTGAGTCGACAAGGACAGACAGCAATCAGCCCCAGCATTTT
cdr3_aa: CAISESTRTDSNQPQHF
d_call: -
j_call: TRBJ1-5
clone_size: -
v_call: TRBV10-3

cdr3_nt: TGCGCCAGCAGCCGGACTAGCGGAAGTGAGACCCAGTACTTC
cdr3_aa: CASSRTSGSETQYF
d_call: TRBD2
j_call: TRBJ2-5
clone_size: -
v_call: TRBV4-1